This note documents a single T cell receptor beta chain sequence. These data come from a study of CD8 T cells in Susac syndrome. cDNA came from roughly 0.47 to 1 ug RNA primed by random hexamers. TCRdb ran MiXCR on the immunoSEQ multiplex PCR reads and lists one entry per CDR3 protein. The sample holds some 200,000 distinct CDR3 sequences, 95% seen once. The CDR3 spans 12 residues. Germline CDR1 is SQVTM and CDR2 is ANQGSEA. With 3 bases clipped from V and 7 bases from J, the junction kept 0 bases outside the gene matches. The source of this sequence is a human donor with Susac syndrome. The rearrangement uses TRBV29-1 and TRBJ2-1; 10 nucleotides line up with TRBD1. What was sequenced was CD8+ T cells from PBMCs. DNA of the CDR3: TGCAGCGTTGAGGGACAGGGGAATGAGCAGTTCTTC. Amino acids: CSVEGQGNEQFF.